This T cell receptor beta chain appears in the sequencing data of a study of T cells in Graves' hyperthyroidism and ophthalmopathy. This clonotype was seen many times. J was trimmed by 3 bases and V by 4 bases; bases with no gene match: 7. The CDR3 spans 17 residues. Germline CDR1 SGHAT, CDR2 FQNNGV. The investigators amplified TCR beta CDR3 regions from RNA transcripts. The HTBI primer set served for first-round RT-PCR of the TCR CDR3. MiXCR, applied by TCRdb to the multiplex PCR reads, yields one record per CDR3 protein. In the table there are under 350,000 distinct CDR3 sequences, about 18% of which are singletons.

The chain has TRBV11-2 and TRBJ2-3, with 13 bases that match TRBD2. This sequence was found in a woman aged 50 to 60 with Graves' hyperthyroidism. The sequenced material came from blood. The CDR3 loop reads CASSSRRLAGGTDTQYF. CDR3 in DNA: TGTGCCAGCAGCTCCCGTCGACTAGCGGGGGGTACAGATACGCAGTATTTT.